What follows are 24 T cell receptor beta chains derived from one specimen sequenced in a study of T cell responses to AZD1222 COVID-19 vaccine. Clones were sequenced by immunoSEQ multiplex PCR, and TCRdb holds only the in-frame ones, with some missing. The table records fewer than 110,000 clones, around 90% of them present only once. Sequencing was performed on peripheral blood, taken on day 0 of AZD1222 vaccination. The receptors originated from an adult in good health.

This clone appeared a few times. The rearrangement uses TRBV5-1 and TRBJ1-1; D perhaps matches TRBD1 (6 bases). The V gene lost 4 bases and the J gene lost 0 bases, with 16 bases spanning the gap. Germline values: CDR1 SGHRS, CDR2 YFSETQ. This CDR3 contains 16 residues. The CDR3 protein is CASSPRQGFMNTEAFF. The CDR3 DNA reads as TGCGCCAGCAGCCCCCGGCAGGGGTTCATGAACACTGAAGCTTTCTTT.

This chain connects TRBV7-2 to TRBJ2-7, with D perhaps matching TRBD1 (6 bases). The CDR3 covers 15 residues. Trimming took 0 bases from V and 2 from J, leaving 11 bases between them. Germline CDR1 and CDR2: SGHTA and FQGNSA. CDR3 sequence reads: CASSLAPDSAYEQYF. CDR3 bases: TGTGCCAGCAGCTTAGCTCCGGACAGCGCCTACGAGCAGTACTTC.

This chain connects TRBV6-5 to TRBJ2-2; no firm D call. Germline values: CDR1 MNHEY, CDR2 SVGAGI. V lost 6 bases to trimming and J lost 1 base, with 3 bases between them. The CDR3 loop spans 12 amino acids. The chain's CDR3 is CASRKNTGELFF. In nucleotides, the CDR3 is TGTGCCAGCAGAAAGAACACCGGGGAGCTGTTTTTT.

The chain carries TRBV5-1 and TRBJ1-1; D is uncertain. V shed 0 bases and J shed 5 bases, with 8 bases lying between them. The CDR3 length is 13 residues. The germline gives CDR1 SGHRS, CDR2 YFSETQ. The CDR3 loop reads CASSLGGGTEAFF. Written as DNA, the CDR3 is TGCGCCAGCAGCTTGGGTGGTGGGACTGAAGCTTTCTTT.

This clone was found once. V usage is TRBV7-9 and J usage is TRBJ1-4, with 9 bases matching TRBD1. CDR3 length equals 19 residues. J was trimmed by 5 bases and V by 1 base; bases with no gene match: 14. From germline, CDR1 is SEHNR and CDR2 FQNEAQ (reference sequence). The CDR3 coding sequence is TGTGCCAGCAGCTTAGTTCGGACAGGGGCCATCTTTGGGAATGAAAAACTGTTTTTT. As protein: CASSLVRTGAIFGNEKLFF.

The chain combines TRBV5-6 with TRBJ1-6; possible D gene TRBD1, 5 bases. V lost 3 bases to trimming and J lost 10 bases, with 11 bases between them. This CDR3 region has 13 residues. CDR1 SGHDT and CDR2 YYEEEE come from the germline V gene. The CDR3 protein is CASSSEGRSPLHF. CDR3 in DNA: TGTGCCAGCAGCTCGGAGGGGCGATCACCCCTCCACTTT.

The J gene is TRBJ1-3, the V gene TRBV5-1; perhaps TRBD1 as D (5 bases). CDR1 SGHRS and CDR2 YFSETQ come from the germline V gene. The CDR3 spans 14 residues. V was clipped by 9 bases and J by 1 base, with 14 bases between them. CDR3 nucleotide sequence: TGCGCCACCTCGCTAGGGGAATCTGGAAACACCATATATTTT. Its protein is CATSLGESGNTIYF.

This chain joins TRBV7-7 and TRBJ2-2, with 8 bases identical to TRBD2. The CDR3 consists of 16 residues. Germline CDR1 SSHAT, CDR2 FNYEAQ (reference sequence). V gave up 1 base and J gave up 6 bases; unmatched junction bases: 7. The CDR3 nucleotides read TGTGCCAGCAGCTTAGGTGTCGGGGGGGCCGCCGGGGAGCTGTTTTTT. Protein product: CASSLGVGGAAGELFF. Variable domain in full (rest from reference TRBV7-7 and TRBJ2-2): GAGVSQSPRYKVTKRGQDVTLRCDPISSHATLYWYQQALGQGPEFLTYFNYEAQPDKSGLPSDRFSAERPEGSISTLTIQRTEQRDSAMYRCASSLGVGGAAGELFFGEGSRLTVL.

The chain employs TRBV7-9 and TRBJ2-1; D is perhaps TRBD1 or TRBD2 (6 bases each). Trimming took 4 bases from V and 4 from J, leaving 17 bases between them. The CDR3 consists of 16 residues. Germline V gives CDR1 SEHNR, CDR2 FQNEAQ (reference sequence). The CDR3 is CASSSTRGPPYNEQFF. CDR3 coding DNA: TGTGCCAGCAGCTCCACCCGGGGGCCGCCGTACAATGAGCAGTTCTTC.

The chain combines TRBV10-3 with TRBJ1-5, with TRBD1 matching over 7 bases. This CDR3 is 16 amino acids long. CDR1 ENHRY and CDR2 SYGVKD come from the germline V gene. The trim removed 3 bases at V and 0 bases at J, leaving 5 bases unmatched. The CDR3 is CAISEQGLDSNQPQHF. The DNA for the CDR3 is TGTGCCATCAGTGAACAGGGGCTGGATAGCAATCAGCCCCAGCATTTT.

The rearrangement links TRBV7-2 to TRBJ2-7; 7 positions match TRBD2. The CDR3 length is 16 residues. V lost 5 bases to trimming and J lost 0 bases; unmatched junction nucleotides: 10. Germline assignment: CDR1 SGHTA and CDR2 FQGNSA. CDR3: CASSNRRGRGSYEQYF. DNA for the CDR3: TGTGCCAGCAGCAACCGCCGGGGGAGGGGCTCCTACGAGCAGTACTTC.

A single count supports this clone. The chain joins TRBV4-2 to TRBJ2-3; weak D call: TRBD2 (5 bases). The CDR3 extends over 16 amino acids. Germline CDR1 is LGHNA and CDR2 is YNFKEQ. Trimming removed 3 bases at V and 4 bases at J, with 17 bases between. CDR3 region: CASSQRPLDGADTQYF. For the CDR3, the DNA is TGTGCCAGCAGCCAGCGCCCACTAGATGGGGCAGATACGCAGTATTTT.

The CDR3 region is CASSTGGNDYGYTF. CDR3 nucleotides: TGTGCCAGTTCAACAGGGGGGAACGACTATGGCTACACCTTC. V and J are TRBV19 and TRBJ1-2; 8 bases line up with TRBD1. Germline lookup yields CDR1 LNHDA and CDR2 SQIVND (reference sequence). The CDR3 has 14 residues. The V gene end was trimmed by 8 bases and the J gene end by 3 bases; junction bases not matched to a gene: 8. Variable domain in full (rest from reference TRBV19 and TRBJ1-2): DGGITQSPKYLFRKEGQNVTLSCEQNLNHDAMYWYRQDPGQGLRLIYYSQIVNDFQKGDIAEGYSVSREKKESFPLTVTSAQKNPTAFYLCASSTGGNDYGYTFGSGTRLTVV.

The chain is built from TRBV7-2 and TRBJ2-2; 9 bases are shared with TRBD1. Germline CDR1 SGHTA, CDR2 FQGNSA. V was clipped by 5 bases and J by 7 bases; unmatched bases: 8. The CDR3 has 15 residues. DNA of the CDR3: TGTGCCAGCAGCCCGACAGGGGGACTTGGCGGGGAGCTGTTTTTT. Its protein product is CASSPTGGLGGELFF.

This clone has more than one count but fewer than ten. The chain links TRBV6-5 to TRBJ1-1; D is perhaps TRBD1 (5 bases). Deletions cut 8 bases from V and 1 base from J, with 17 bases between. Germline V gene data show CDR1 as MNHEY and CDR2 as SVGAGI. The CDR3 is made up of 15 amino acids. CDR3 region: CASEGTGVQNTEAFF. CDR3 nucleotides: TGTGCCAGCGAGGGGACGGGTGTACAGAACACTGAAGCTTTCTTT.

This clone was seen only once. The rearrangement links TRBV11-2 to TRBJ1-4; D gene ambiguous. The germline gives CDR1 SGHAT, CDR2 FQNNGV. The CDR3 is made up of 14 amino acids. Trimming cost V 5 bases and J 7 bases, with 14 bases left between them. CDR3 in DNA: TGTGCCAGCAGCCCGGACCTCAGCGGTGAAAAACTGTTTTTT. Residues: CASSPDLSGEKLFF.

This clone has a single count. The rearrangement uses TRBV14 and TRBJ2-2, with no clear D. V dropped 1 base and J dropped 5 bases, with 14 bases sitting between them. CDR3 length equals 16 residues. Germline-derived CDR1 and CDR2 are SGHDN and FVKESK. CDR3 residues: CASSQGLQIVTGELFF. Written as DNA, the CDR3 is TGTGCCAGCAGCCAAGGTCTCCAGATTGTTACCGGGGAGCTGTTTTTT. Filled out from reference TRBV14 and TRBJ2-2, the complete variable domain reads EAGVTQFPSHSVIEKGQTVTLRCDPISGHDNLYWYRRVMGKEIKFLLHFVKESKQDESGMPNNRFLAERTGGTYSTLKVQPAELEDSGVYFCASSQGLQIVTGELFFGEGSRLTVL.

This clone has only a few counts. The V call is TRBV7-9, the J call TRBJ2-5; 7 nucleotides line up with TRBD2. The CDR3 sequence is 14 residues long. CDR1 is SEHNR and CDR2 is FQNEAQ in the germline V gene (reference sequence). The junction had 5 bases not matched to a gene; V was cut back by 5 bases and J by 2 bases. CDR3 in amino acids: CASSPGREQETQYF. In nucleotides, the CDR3 is TGTGCCAGCAGCCCGGGGAGGGAACAAGAGACCCAGTACTTC.

V gene TRBV18 combines with J gene TRBJ1-1; 9 nucleotides agree with TRBD1. The CDR3 runs 15 residues. Trimming took 5 bases from V and 1 from J; bases not matched to a gene: 5. Germline values: CDR1 KGHSH, CDR2 LQKENI. CDR3 protein: CASSTGQGWNTEAFF. In nucleotides, the CDR3 is TGTGCCAGCTCAACGGGACAGGGTTGGAACACTGAAGCTTTCTTT.

The chain joins TRBV5-1 to TRBJ2-7, with D possibly being TRBD2 (5 bases). The CDR3 length is 15 residues. The ends were cut back, 0 bases at V and 1 base at J, with 11 bases in the middle. The germline gives CDR1 SGHRS, CDR2 YFSETQ. CDR3 loop: CASSLAAGPSYEQYF. In DNA, the CDR3 is TGCGCCAGCAGCTTGGCGGCGGGCCCTTCCTACGAGCAGTACTTC.

This chain connects TRBV7-3 to TRBJ1-1, with 7 bases fitting TRBD1. This CDR3 has 14 amino acids. The ends lost 8 bases at V and 0 bases at J; junction bases unmatched: 6. Germline loops: CDR1 SGHTA, CDR2 FQGTGA. The CDR3 loop is CASGQGTVNTEAFF. CDR3 nucleotides: TGTGCCAGCGGCCAGGGGACAGTGAACACTGAAGCTTTCTTT. Drawing the rest from reference TRBV7-3 and TRBJ1-1, the complete variable domain is GAGVSQTPSNKVTEKGKYVELRCDPISGHTALYWYRQSLGQGPEFLIYFQGTGAADDSGLPNDRFFAVRPEGSVSTLKIQRTERGDSAVYLCASGQGTVNTEAFFGQGTRLTVV.

The V and J genes are TRBV14 and TRBJ2-1; 11 bases are a match to TRBD2. CDR1 and CDR2 from the germline V gene are SGHDN and FVKESK. With V trimmed by 3 bases and J by 11 bases, 6 bases remained unmatched. The CDR3 covers 14 residues. CDR3 DNA: TGTGCCAGCAGCCAGACTAGCGGGGAGTTGAAGCAGTTCTTC. Its translation: CASSQTSGELKQFF. Full variable domain (missing parts from reference TRBV14 and TRBJ2-1): EAGVTQFPSHSVIEKGQTVTLRCDPISGHDNLYWYRRVMGKEIKFLLHFVKESKQDESGMPNNRFLAERTGGTYSTLKVQPAELEDSGVYFCASSQTSGELKQFFGPGTRLTVL.

V usage is TRBV11-2 and J usage is TRBJ2-1; D unclear. Germline values: CDR1 SGHAT, CDR2 FQNNGV. The V end lost 1 base, the J end lost 1 base, and 11 bases lay between the germline ends. This CDR3 contains 16 residues. CDR3 in amino acids: CASSLGFLESYNEQFF. The CDR3 coding sequence is TGTGCCAGCAGCTTAGGTTTTCTGGAGTCCTACAATGAGCAGTTCTTC.

J is TRBJ2-7 and V is TRBV7-9; 11 positions match TRBD2. CDR1 SEHNR and CDR2 FQNEAQ come from the germline V gene (reference sequence). The ends lost 2 bases at V and 6 bases at J; junction bases unmatched: 12. This CDR3 has 17 amino acids. The chain's CDR3 is CASSLSTSGEGSAEQYF. CDR3 DNA sequence: TGTGCCAGCAGCTTATCGACTAGCGGGGAAGGATCTGCCGAGCAGTACTTC.